This T cell receptor beta chain was sequenced in a study of T cell responses to AZD1222 COVID-19 vaccine. Across the whole study: Timing groups of about 4 and about 12 weeks for second doses were pooled. Study-level results: The breadth and depth of Spike-specific TCRs increased once two AZD1222 doses had been given. Seropositive AZD1222 recipients at baseline numbered only 6 or 7. In all cases, repertoires were sampled only after the peak T cell response.

Assay: immunoSEQ multiplex PCR; the TCRdb copy retains only in-frame clones and omits some. The sample has about 110,000 clones, 86% seen once. V lost 2 bases and J lost 0, with 5 bases in between. CDR1 is MNHNS, CDR2 SASEGT, per germline. This CDR3 has 14 residues. This clone was seen a handful of times. The antigen is unknown. The genes are TRBV6-1 and TRBJ1-5; D unresolved. The sequence came from an adult in good health. Sequenced here: peripheral blood, sampled on day 0 of AZD1222 vaccination. The CDR3 sequence is CASSEQDSNQPQHF. The DNA of the CDR3 is TGTGCCAGCAGTGAACAGGATAGCAATCAGCCCCAGCATTTT.